A single T cell receptor (beta chain) is shown here with its context. The data were obtained in a study of blood T cell repertoires in COVID-19. Study summary: In each case, the material was cDNA or gDNA derived from T cells, B-cell-depleted T cells, or PBMCs.

Trimming cost V 3 bases and J 2 bases, with 11 bases left between them. CDR1 DFQATT and CDR2 SNEGSKA come from the germline V gene (reference sequence). The CDR3 consists of 13 residues. As originally analysed: How many nucleated cells were present was estimated from reference gene primer amplification. Using immunoSEQ multiplex PCR, the repertoire was profiled, and TCRdb retains in-frame clones only, with some absent. The DNA gave D and trimming, while V, J and clone size come from that table. The repertoire has 200,000 or so clones, 85% to 90% of them found once; the top ten carry approximately 2.5%. Seattle patients were enrolled during active infection and followed longitudinally.

Material for sequencing was peripheral blood. This receptor was obtained from a man aged 25 to 40 with COVID-19, enrolled during active disease. The gene calls are TRBV20-1 and TRBJ2-7, with D tentatively TRBD2 (6 bases). The chain's CDR3 is CSASIAGPYEQYF. For the CDR3, the DNA is TGCAGTGCTAGTATTGCGGGGCCCTACGAGCAGTACTTC.